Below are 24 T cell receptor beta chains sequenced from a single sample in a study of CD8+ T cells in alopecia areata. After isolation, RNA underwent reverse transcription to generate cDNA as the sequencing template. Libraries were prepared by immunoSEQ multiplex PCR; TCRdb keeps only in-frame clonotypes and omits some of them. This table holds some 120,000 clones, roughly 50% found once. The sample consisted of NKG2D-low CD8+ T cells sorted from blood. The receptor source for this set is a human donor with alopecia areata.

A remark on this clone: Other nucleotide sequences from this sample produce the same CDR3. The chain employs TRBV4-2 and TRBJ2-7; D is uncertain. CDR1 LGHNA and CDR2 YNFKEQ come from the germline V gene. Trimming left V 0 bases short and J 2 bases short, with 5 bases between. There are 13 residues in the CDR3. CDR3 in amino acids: CASSQDGTYEQYF. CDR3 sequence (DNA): TGTGCCAGCAGCCAAGATGGAACCTACGAGCAGTACTTC.

CDR3 residues: CASSEWGGSGTTGELFF. The CDR3 DNA follows: TGTGCCAGCAGTGAATGGGGTGGTAGCGGGACCACCGGGGAGCTGTTTTTT. The J gene is TRBJ2-2, the V gene TRBV25-1, with 8 bases lining up with TRBD2. The CDR3 contains 17 residues. From germline, CDR1 is MGHDK and CDR2 SYGVNS. V was clipped by 1 base and J by 4 bases; unmatched bases: 8.

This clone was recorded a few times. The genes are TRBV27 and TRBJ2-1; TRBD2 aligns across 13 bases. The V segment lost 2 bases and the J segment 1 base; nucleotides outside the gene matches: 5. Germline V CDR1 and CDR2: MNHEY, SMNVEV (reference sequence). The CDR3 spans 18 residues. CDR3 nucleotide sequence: TGTGCCAGCAGTTTAGGACTAGCGGGAGATAAGTCCTACAATGAGCAGTTCTTC. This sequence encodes CASSLGLAGDKSYNEQFF.

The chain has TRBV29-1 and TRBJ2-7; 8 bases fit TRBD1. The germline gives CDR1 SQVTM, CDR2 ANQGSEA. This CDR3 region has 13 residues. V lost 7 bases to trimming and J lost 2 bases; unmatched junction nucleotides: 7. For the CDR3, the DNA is TGCAGCGAAGGACAGGGAGGCCCCTACGAGCAGTACTTC. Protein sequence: CSEGQGGPYEQYF.

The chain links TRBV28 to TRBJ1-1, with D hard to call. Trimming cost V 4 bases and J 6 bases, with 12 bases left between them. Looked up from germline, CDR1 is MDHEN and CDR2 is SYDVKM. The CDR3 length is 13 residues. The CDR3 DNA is TGTGCCAGCAGTTCCCCCAAGGAAGCTGAAGCTTTCTTT. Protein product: CASSSPKEAEAFF.

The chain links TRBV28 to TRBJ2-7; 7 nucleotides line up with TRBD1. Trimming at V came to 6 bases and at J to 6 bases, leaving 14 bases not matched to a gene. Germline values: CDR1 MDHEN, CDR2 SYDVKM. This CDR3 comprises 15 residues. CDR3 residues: CASRTGDRSLSEQYF. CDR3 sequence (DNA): TGTGCCAGCAGGACCGGGGACAGAAGTTTAAGCGAGCAGTACTTC.

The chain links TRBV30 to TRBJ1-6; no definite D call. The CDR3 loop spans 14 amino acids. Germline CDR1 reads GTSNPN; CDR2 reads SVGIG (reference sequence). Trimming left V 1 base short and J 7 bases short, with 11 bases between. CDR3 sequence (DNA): TGTGCCTGGAGTGGGGAGGTGTGGAATTCACCCCTCCACTTT. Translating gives CAWSGEVWNSPLHF.

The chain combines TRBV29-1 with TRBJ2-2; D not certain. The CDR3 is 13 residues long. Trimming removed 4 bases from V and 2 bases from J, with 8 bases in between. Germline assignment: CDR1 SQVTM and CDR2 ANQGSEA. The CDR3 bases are TGCAGCGTTGTTAGGCAAAACACCGGGGAGCTGTTTTTT. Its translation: CSVVRQNTGELFF.

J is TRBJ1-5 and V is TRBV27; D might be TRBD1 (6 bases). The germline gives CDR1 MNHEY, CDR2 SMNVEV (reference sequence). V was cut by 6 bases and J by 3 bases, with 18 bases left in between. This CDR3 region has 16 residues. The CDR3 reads CASSLQGYRDNQPQHF. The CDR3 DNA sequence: TGTGCCAGCAGCCTCCAGGGCTACAGGGACAATCAGCCCCAGCATTTT.

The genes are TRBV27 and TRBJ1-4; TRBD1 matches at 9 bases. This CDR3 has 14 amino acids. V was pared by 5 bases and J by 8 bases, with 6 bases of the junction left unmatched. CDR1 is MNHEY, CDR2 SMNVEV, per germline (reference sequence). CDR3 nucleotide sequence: TGTGCCAGCAGTGCCGGGACAGGGAGGGAAAAACTGTTTTTT. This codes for CASSAGTGREKLFF.

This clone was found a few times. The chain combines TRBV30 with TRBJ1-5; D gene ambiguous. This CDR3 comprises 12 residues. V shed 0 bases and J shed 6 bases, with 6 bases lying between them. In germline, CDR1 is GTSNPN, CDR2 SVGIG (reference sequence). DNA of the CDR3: TGTGCCTGGAGTGTGTCCCTTCAGCCCCAGCATTTT. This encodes CAWSVSLQPQHF.

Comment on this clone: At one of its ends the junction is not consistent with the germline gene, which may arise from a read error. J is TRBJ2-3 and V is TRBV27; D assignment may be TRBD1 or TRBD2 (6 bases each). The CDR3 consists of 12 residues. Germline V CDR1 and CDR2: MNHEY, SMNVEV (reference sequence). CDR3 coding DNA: TGTGCCAGCGAATCGTCGGGGGCCCGCCAGGGTTTT. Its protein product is CASESSGARQGF.

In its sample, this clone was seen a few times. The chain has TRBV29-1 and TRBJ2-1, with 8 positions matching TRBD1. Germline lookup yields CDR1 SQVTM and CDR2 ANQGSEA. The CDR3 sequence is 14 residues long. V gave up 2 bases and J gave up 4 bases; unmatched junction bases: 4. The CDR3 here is CSVEPRQGYNEQFF. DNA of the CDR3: TGCAGCGTTGAACCCCGACAGGGGTACAATGAGCAGTTCTTC.

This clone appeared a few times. The chain's CDR3 is CSVELQGQPYEQYF. DNA for the CDR3: TGCAGCGTTGAGTTGCAGGGACAACCCTACGAGCAGTACTTC. The rearrangement joins TRBV29-1 to TRBJ2-7; D is perhaps TRBD1 (6 bases). Germline CDR1 reads SQVTM; CDR2 reads ANQGSEA. The CDR3 length is 14 residues. Trimming removed 3 bases at V and 2 bases at J, with 14 bases between.

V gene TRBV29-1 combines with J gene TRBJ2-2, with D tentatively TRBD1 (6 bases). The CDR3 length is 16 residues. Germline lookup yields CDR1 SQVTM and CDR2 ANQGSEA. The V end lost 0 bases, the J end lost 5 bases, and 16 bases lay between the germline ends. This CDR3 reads CSVEEDRLDGTGELFF. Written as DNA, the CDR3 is TGCAGCGTTGAAGAGGACAGACTCGATGGGACCGGGGAGCTGTTTTTT.

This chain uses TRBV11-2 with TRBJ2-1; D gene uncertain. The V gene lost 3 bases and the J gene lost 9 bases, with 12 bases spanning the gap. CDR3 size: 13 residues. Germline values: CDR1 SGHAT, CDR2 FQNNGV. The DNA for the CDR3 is TGTGCCAGCAGCTTTACGCAAATGGGTGAGCAGTTCTTC. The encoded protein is CASSFTQMGEQFF.

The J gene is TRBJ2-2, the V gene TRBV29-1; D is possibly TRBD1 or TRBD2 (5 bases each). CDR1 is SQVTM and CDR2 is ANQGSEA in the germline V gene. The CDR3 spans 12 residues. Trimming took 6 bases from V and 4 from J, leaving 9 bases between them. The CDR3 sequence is CSVPGTTGELFF. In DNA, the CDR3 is TGCAGCGTCCCCGGGACCACCGGGGAGCTGTTTTTT.

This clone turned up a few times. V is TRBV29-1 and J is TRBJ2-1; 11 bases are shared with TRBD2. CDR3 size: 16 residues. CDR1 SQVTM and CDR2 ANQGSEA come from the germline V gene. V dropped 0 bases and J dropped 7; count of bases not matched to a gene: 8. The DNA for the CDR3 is TGCAGCGTTGAAGACGCCCCGGGACTAGCGGAGAATGAGCAGTTCTTC. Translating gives CSVEDAPGLAENEQFF.

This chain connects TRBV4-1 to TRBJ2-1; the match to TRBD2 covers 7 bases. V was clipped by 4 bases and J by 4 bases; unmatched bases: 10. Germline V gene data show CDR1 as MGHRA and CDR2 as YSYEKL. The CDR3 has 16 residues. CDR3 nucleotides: TGCGCCAGCAGCCCCGGCACCTCGGGACTATACAATGAGCAGTTCTTC. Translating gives CASSPGTSGLYNEQFF.

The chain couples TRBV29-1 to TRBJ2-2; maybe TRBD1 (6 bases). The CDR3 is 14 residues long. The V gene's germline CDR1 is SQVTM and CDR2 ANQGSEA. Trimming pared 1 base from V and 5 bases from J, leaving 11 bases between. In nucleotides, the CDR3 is TGCAGCGTTGAAGGGACAGCCGGGACCGGGGAGCTGTTTTTT. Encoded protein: CSVEGTAGTGELFF.

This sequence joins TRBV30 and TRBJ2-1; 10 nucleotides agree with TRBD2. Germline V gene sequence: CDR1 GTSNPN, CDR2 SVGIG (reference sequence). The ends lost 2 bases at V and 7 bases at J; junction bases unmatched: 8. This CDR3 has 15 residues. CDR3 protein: CAWSPLAGAANEQFF. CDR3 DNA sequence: TGTGCCTGGAGTCCTCTAGCGGGAGCAGCAAATGAGCAGTTCTTC.

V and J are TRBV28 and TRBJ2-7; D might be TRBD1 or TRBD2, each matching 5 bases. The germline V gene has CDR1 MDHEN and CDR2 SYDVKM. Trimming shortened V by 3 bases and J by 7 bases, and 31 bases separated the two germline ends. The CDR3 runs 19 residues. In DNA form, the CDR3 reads TGTGCCAGCAGTTTTGGCGACGTGCGGACACTGGAGGTACGTTTGGAGCAGTACTTC. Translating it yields CASSFGDVRTLEVRLEQYF. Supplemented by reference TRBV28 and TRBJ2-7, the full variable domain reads DVKVTQSSRYLVKRTGEKVFLECVQDMDHENMFWYRQDPGLGLRLIYFSYDVKMKEKGDIPEGYSVSREKKERFSLILESASTNQTSMYLCASSFGDVRTLEVRLEQYFGPGTRLTVT.

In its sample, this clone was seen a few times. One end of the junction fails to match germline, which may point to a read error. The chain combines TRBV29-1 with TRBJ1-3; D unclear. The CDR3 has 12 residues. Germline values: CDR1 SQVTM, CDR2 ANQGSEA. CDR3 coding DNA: TGTCACAGTTCATTCTCTGGAAACACCATATATTTT. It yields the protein CHSSFSGNTIYF.

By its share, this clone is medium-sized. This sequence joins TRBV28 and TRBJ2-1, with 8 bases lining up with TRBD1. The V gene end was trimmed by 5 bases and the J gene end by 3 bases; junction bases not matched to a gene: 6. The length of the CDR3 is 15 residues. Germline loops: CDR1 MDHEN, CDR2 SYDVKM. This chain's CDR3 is CASSGRTGFYNEQFF. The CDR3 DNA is TGTGCCAGCAGTGGCCGGACAGGGTTCTACAATGAGCAGTTCTTC. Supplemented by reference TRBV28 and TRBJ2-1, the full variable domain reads DVKVTQSSRYLVKRTGEKVFLECVQDMDHENMFWYRQDPGLGLRLIYFSYDVKMKEKGDIPEGYSVSREKKERFSLILESASTNQTSMYLCASSGRTGFYNEQFFGPGTRLTVL.